The 20 T cell receptor beta chains reported below all come from one sample, sequenced in a study of beta chain features in type 1 diabetes. Expressed TCRB transcripts were sequenced because the entire RNA isolate underwent reverse transcription. Some clones are missing from TCRdb's copy, which holds only in-frame ones; the method was immunoSEQ multiplex PCR. This table holds 500,000 to 700,000 clones, roughly a sixth found once. The sequencing sample was made of naive CD4+ T cells from blood. The receptor source for this set is a man younger than 35 in good health.

In its sample, this clone was seen once. V is TRBV6-5 and J is TRBJ2-3, with 7 nucleotides matching TRBD1. The CDR3 totals 15 residues. The junction had 7 bases not matched to a gene; V was cut back by 7 bases and J by 0 bases. CDR1 and CDR2 (germline): MNHEY, SVGAGI. CDR3 DNA sequence: TGTGCCAGCACCCTAGGACAGGCAAGCACAGATACGCAGTATTTT. This gives the protein CASTLGQASTDTQYF.

This clone was detected only a few times. The V gene is TRBV9, the J gene TRBJ1-4, with D possibly TRBD1 on 5 matching bases. From germline, CDR1 is SGDLS and CDR2 YYNGEE. The CDR3 consists of 14 residues. Trimming pared 1 base from V and 8 bases from J, leaving 12 bases between. CDR3 sequence (DNA): TGTGCCAGCAGCGTATCGGGACGAACGGAAAAACTGTTTTTT. Translating it yields CASSVSGRTEKLFF.

V usage is TRBV13 and J usage is TRBJ2-1; the match to TRBD2 covers 10 bases. Germline CDR1 is PRHDT and CDR2 is FYEKMQ (reference sequence). Trimming took 5 bases from V and 9 from J; bases not matched to a gene: 16. The CDR3 is 17 amino acids. The CDR3 bases are TGTGCCAGCAGCCCCATACCTCTAGCGGGAGAAAGGGGTGAGCAGTTCTTC. As protein: CASSPIPLAGERGEQFF.

The table lists this clone with a few counts. The J gene is TRBJ2-2, the V gene TRBV9; no reliable D call. The CDR3 sequence is 16 residues long. Germline V gives CDR1 SGDLS, CDR2 YYNGEE. Trimming cost V 0 bases and J 1 base, with 10 bases left between them. The CDR3 sequence: CASSVGAGLNTGELFF. CDR3 bases: TGTGCCAGCAGCGTAGGGGCCGGGCTGAACACCGGGGAGCTGTTTTTT. Full variable domain (remainder filled in from reference TRBV9 and TRBJ2-2): DSGVTQTPKHLITATGQRVTLRCSPRSGDLSVYWYQQSLDQGLQFLIQYYNGEERAKGNILERFSAQQFPDLHSELNLSSLELGDSALYFCASSVGAGLNTGELFFGEGSRLTVL.

This clone was observed a handful of times. The chain is built from TRBV5-4 and TRBJ2-4; perhaps TRBD2 as D (6 bases). This CDR3 is 16 amino acids long. Looked up from germline, CDR1 is SGHNT and CDR2 is YYREEE (reference sequence). V dropped 3 bases and J dropped 0 bases, with 13 bases sitting between them. CDR3 sequence (DNA): TGTGCCAGCAGCTGGGAACCGGGGGTAGCCAAAAACATTCAGTACTTC. Its translation is CASSWEPGVAKNIQYF.

The gene calls are TRBV6-6 and TRBJ2-7; weak D call: TRBD2 (6 bases). V lost 10 bases and J lost 7, with 14 bases in between. This CDR3 is 11 amino acids long. Germline V CDR1 and CDR2: MNHNY, SVGAGI (reference sequence). The CDR3 here is CATLVAGEQYF. DNA of the CDR3: TGTGCCACCCTCGTGGCGGGGGAGCAGTACTTC.

For this clone: This CDR3 is also generated by other DNA sequences in the sample. This chain connects TRBV7-2 to TRBJ2-4; 7 bases map to TRBD2. With 5 bases clipped from V and 3 bases from J, the junction kept 4 bases outside the gene matches. The CDR3 runs 14 residues. The germline CDR1 and CDR2 sequences are SGHTA and FQGNSA. As DNA, the CDR3 is TGTGCCAGCAGCCTGGGGGGGAGCAAAAACATTCAGTACTTC. It yields the protein CASSLGGSKNIQYF.

A few counts support this clone. V gene TRBV19 combines with J gene TRBJ2-5; 8 nucleotides align to TRBD2. CDR3 length: 16 residues. V shed 6 bases and J 3 bases; nucleotides not matched to a gene: 12. The V gene's germline CDR1 is LNHDA and CDR2 SQIVND (reference sequence). CDR3 loop: CASRSLPAGGEETQYF. The DNA for the CDR3 is TGTGCCAGTAGGTCCCTCCCGGCGGGGGGTGAAGAGACCCAGTACTTC.

This clone has just a few counts. The chain uses TRBV7-2 and TRBJ2-2; 8 nucleotides align to TRBD2. The CDR3 length is 16 residues. CDR1 is SGHTA and CDR2 is FQGNSA in the germline V gene. V was clipped by 7 bases and J by 0 bases; unmatched bases: 7. CDR3 protein: CASNPSGGANTGELFF. CDR3 nucleotides: TGTGCCAGCAACCCCTCCGGGGGGGCGAACACCGGGGAGCTGTTTTTT.

This clone has only a few counts. The CDR3 DNA reads TGTGCCAGCAGTGAAGGAGGGCATGTAGCTTTCTTT. Protein sequence: CASSEGGHVAFF. The rearrangement uses TRBV6-4 and TRBJ1-1; D is undetermined. The V end was cut by 3 bases, the J end by 10 bases, with 12 bases between. Looked up from germline, CDR1 is MRHNA and CDR2 is SNTAGT. The CDR3 consists of 12 residues.

The chain joins TRBV5-1 to TRBJ1-3; 11 bases line up with TRBD1. V trimming: 4 bases; J trimming: 0 bases; junction bases outside the gene matches: 3. The CDR3 covers 16 residues. The germline V gene encodes CDR1 SGHRS and CDR2 YFSETQ. CDR3 DNA: TGCGCCAGCAGCAGGACAGGGGGCAGCTCTGGAAACACCATATATTTT. As protein: CASSRTGGSSGNTIYF.

The chain carries TRBV29-1 and TRBJ2-7; D remains ambiguous. Per germline, CDR1 SQVTM and CDR2 ANQGSEA. The CDR3 loop spans 14 amino acids. V dropped 6 bases and J dropped 1 base, with 16 bases sitting between them. CDR3 nucleotides: TGCAGCGTGGGCCCCAGGAGCGAATCCTACGAGCAGTACTTC. It specifies CSVGPRSESYEQYF.

This rearrangement joins TRBV6-5 to TRBJ2-3; 8 nucleotides match TRBD2. J was trimmed by 1 base and V by 7 bases; bases with no gene match: 4. Germline CDR1 reads MNHEY; CDR2 reads SVGAGI. The CDR3 spans 14 residues. CDR3 nucleotide sequence: TGTGCCAGCACCGCGGGGGGACGCACAGATACGCAGTATTTT. Translated, it gives CASTAGGRTDTQYF.

In its sample, this clone was seen a few times. The rearrangement uses TRBV7-6 and TRBJ2-5; D remains ambiguous. Germline CDR1 SGHVS, CDR2 FNYEAQ. V was cut by 1 base and J by 5 bases, with 2 bases left in between. The CDR3 has 11 amino acids. The CDR3 here is CASSLVETQYF. Here the CDR3 DNA reads TGTGCCAGCAGCTTAGTGGAGACCCAGTACTTC.

A few counts support this clone. This specimen includes other DNA sequences encoding the same CDR3. This chain uses TRBV7-9 with TRBJ1-5; D call uncertain. This CDR3 comprises 13 residues. The V end lost 3 bases, the J end lost 4 bases, and 7 bases lay between the germline ends. The germline V gene has CDR1 SEHNR and CDR2 FQNEAQ (reference sequence). In DNA form, the CDR3 reads TGTGCCAGCAGCTTCGAGGGTAATCAGCCCCAGCATTTT. Encoded protein: CASSFEGNQPQHF.

The rearrangement uses TRBV28 and TRBJ1-2; D is undetermined. Germline CDR1 MDHEN, CDR2 SYDVKM. The CDR3 has 15 amino acids. Trimming left V 4 bases short and J 4 bases short, with 16 bases between. CDR3 amino acids: CASSSLGRASYGYTF. CDR3 coding DNA: TGTGCCAGCAGTTCCCTTGGGAGGGCGAGCTATGGCTACACCTTC.

The chain uses TRBV4-3 and TRBJ2-7; 12 bases fit TRBD1. V shed 1 base and J 5 bases; nucleotides not matched to a gene: 6. The CDR3 covers 16 residues. Germline assignment: CDR1 LGHNA and CDR2 YSLEER. The CDR3 loop is CASSQAPGQGAHEQYF. The CDR3, as DNA: TGCGCCAGCAGCCAAGCACCGGGACAGGGGGCACACGAGCAGTACTTC.

The rearrangement links TRBV7-2 to TRBJ1-1; tentative D call: TRBD1 (6 bases). This CDR3 comprises 11 residues. The germline CDR1 and CDR2 sequences are SGHTA and FQGNSA. Between the trimmed V and J ends, which lost 2 bases and 11 bases, there was a span of 9 bases. CDR3 protein: CASSLHRVAFF. The CDR3 region has the DNA TGTGCCAGCAGCTTACACAGGGTGGCTTTCTTT.

The V call is TRBV7-9, the J call TRBJ1-4, with D possibly TRBD1 on 6 matching bases. Looked up from germline, CDR1 is SEHNR and CDR2 is FQNEAQ (reference sequence). The CDR3 runs 13 residues. V shed 6 bases and J shed 8 bases, with 13 bases lying between them. CDR3 region: CASRNLQGEKLFF. The DNA for the CDR3 is TGTGCCAGCAGAAATCTCCAGGGGGAAAAACTGTTTTTT. The full variable domain, rest sourced from reference TRBV7-9 and TRBJ1-4, is DTGVSQNPRHKITKRGQNVTFRCDPISEHNRLYWYRQTLGQGPEFLTYFQNEAQLEKSRLLSDRFSAERPKGSFSTLEIQRTEQGDSAMYLCASRNLQGEKLFFGSGTQLSVL.

V gene TRBV7-8 combines with J gene TRBJ2-2, with TRBD1 as a possible D gene (5 bases). This CDR3 is 17 amino acids long. Deletions cut 5 bases from V and 1 base from J, with 17 bases between. Germline CDR1 and CDR2: SGHVS and FQNEAQ. The CDR3 nucleotides are TGTGCCAGCAGCCCTATGAGGCTAGGGGTGAACACCGGGGAGCTGTTTTTT. It is translated as CASSPMRLGVNTGELFF.